The clone carrying this TCR beta chain was found many times. What it binds is not known. The entry originates in a study of metastatic and nonmetastatic thyroid tumors. Study-level background: Blood and tumor or nodule tissue repertoires from malignant and benign thyroid patients were compared. Overall study results and limits: Reports indicated that malignant thyroid tumors showed significantly higher TCR beta diversity than benign nodules did, in blood and tumor.

Ahead of thyroid surgery, no patient had received treatment of any kind. The CDR3 is 12 amino acids. Trimming stripped 2 bases from V and 4 bases from J, with 9 bases between. The V gene's germline CDR1 is GTSNPN and CDR2 SVGIG (reference sequence). TCRdb redid the clone calls on the PCR reads using MiXCR. The data show 20,000 or so clones, over 9.5% seen once. This sequence was found in a female donor with papillary thyroid cancer or a benign thyroid nodule (not recorded which). Some clones in this sample may be carry-over from other donors' samples. Sequencing used blood. This chain uses TRBV30 with TRBJ2-7; tentatively, D is TRBD2 (6 bases). In DNA form, the CDR3 reads TGTGCCTGGAGTACTAGCCGGTACGAGCAGTACTTC. It encodes CAWSTSRYEQYF.